This TCR beta chain comes out of a study of Ad26.COV2.S vaccination and SARS-CoV-2 variants. Points from the study as a whole: Greater spike-specific TCR breadth was seen in vaccine recipients than in placebo recipients.

Profiled with immunoSEQ multiplex PCR; TCRdb holds only in-frame clones, not every one. The sample contains fewer than 400,000 clones, just under 85% of which appear only once. For this clone: Its antigen is undetermined.

Noted treatment: around 19 received Ad26.COV2.S at low or high dose, single or two shots; about five received placebo; per-sample allocation not given. All samples were drawn on day 63, counting from the first vaccine or placebo injection. The material was peripheral blood, obtained in a trial of Ad26.COV2.S vaccine versus placebo. The receptor was derived from a person between 18 and 59 years old who received the Ad26.COV2.S COVID-19 vaccine or a placebo.

CDR3 nucleotide sequence: TGCGCCAGCAGCATCCGGGCCTACAATGAGCAGTTCTTC. Translating gives CASSIRAYNEQFF. The genes are TRBV5-1 and TRBJ2-1; D is unresolved. The germline V gene has CDR1 SGHRS and CDR2 YFSETQ. This CDR3 region has 13 residues. The ends were cut back, 4 bases at V and 2 bases at J, with 7 bases in the middle.